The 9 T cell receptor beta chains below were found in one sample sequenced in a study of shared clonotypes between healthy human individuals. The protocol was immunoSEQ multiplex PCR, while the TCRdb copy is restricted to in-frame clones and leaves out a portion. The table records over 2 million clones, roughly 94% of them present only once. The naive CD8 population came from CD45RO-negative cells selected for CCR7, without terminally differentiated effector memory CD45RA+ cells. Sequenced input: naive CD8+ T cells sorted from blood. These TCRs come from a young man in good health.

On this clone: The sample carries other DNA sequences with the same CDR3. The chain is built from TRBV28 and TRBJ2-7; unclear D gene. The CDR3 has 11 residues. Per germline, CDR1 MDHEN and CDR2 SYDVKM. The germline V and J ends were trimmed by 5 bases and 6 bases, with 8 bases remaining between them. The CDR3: CASSLTGEQYF. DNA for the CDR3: TGTGCCAGCAGTCTCACCGGCGAGCAGTACTTC.

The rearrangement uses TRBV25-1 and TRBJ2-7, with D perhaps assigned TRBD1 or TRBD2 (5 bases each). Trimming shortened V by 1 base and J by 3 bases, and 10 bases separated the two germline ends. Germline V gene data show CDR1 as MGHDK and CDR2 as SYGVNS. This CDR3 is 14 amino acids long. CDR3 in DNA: TGTGCCAGCAGTGAATTGGGGGAGCGCTACGAGCAGTACTTC. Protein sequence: CASSELGERYEQYF.

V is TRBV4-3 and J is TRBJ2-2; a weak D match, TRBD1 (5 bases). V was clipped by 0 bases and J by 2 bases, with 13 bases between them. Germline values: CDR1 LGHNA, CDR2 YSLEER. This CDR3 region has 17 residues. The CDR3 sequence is CASSQDQRGLNTGELFF. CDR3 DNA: TGCGCCAGCAGCCAAGATCAAAGGGGTCTCAACACCGGGGAGCTGTTTTTT.

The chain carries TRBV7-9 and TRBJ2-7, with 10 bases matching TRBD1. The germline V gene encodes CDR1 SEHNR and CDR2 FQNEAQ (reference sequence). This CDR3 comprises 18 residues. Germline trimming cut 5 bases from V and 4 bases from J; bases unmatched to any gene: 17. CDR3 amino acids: CASSPDRGVAGPLYEQYF. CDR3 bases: TGTGCCAGCAGCCCGGACAGGGGGGTGGCGGGGCCGCTTTACGAGCAGTACTTC. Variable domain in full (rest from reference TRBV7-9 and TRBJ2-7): DTGVSQNPRHKITKRGQNVTFRCDPISEHNRLYWYRQTLGQGPEFLTYFQNEAQLEKSRLLSDRFSAERPKGSFSTLEIQRTEQGDSAMYLCASSPDRGVAGPLYEQYFGPGTRLTVT.

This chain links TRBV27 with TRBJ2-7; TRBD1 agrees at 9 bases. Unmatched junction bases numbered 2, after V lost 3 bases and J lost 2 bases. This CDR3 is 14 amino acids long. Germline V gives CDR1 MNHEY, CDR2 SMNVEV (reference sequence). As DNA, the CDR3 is TGTGCCAGCAGTTTCACAGGGGGCGCCTACGAGCAGTACTTC. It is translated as CASSFTGGAYEQYF.

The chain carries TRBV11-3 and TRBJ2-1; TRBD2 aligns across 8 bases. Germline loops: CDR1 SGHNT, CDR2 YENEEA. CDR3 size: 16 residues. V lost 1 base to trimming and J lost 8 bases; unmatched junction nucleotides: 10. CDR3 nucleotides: TGTGCCAGCAGCTTAGGGGGAGCGGCGGGAGGCGATGAGCAGTTCTTC. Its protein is CASSLGGAAGGDEQFF.

The CDR3 region is CASSELQGANEKLFF. CDR3 DNA sequence: TGTGCCAGCAGTGAATTACAGGGGGCTAATGAAAAACTGTTTTTT. The rearrangement links TRBV25-1 to TRBJ1-4; 8 bases map to TRBD1. The germline V gene has CDR1 MGHDK and CDR2 SYGVNS. J lost 3 bases, V lost 1 base, and 1 base had no gene match. This CDR3 has 15 residues. Full variable domain (rest looked up from reference TRBV25-1 and TRBJ1-4): EADIYQTPRYLVIGTGKKITLECSQTMGHDKMYWYQQDPGMELHLIHYSYGVNSTEKGDLSSESTVSRIRTEHFPLTLESARPSHTSQYLCASSELQGANEKLFFGSGTQLSVL.

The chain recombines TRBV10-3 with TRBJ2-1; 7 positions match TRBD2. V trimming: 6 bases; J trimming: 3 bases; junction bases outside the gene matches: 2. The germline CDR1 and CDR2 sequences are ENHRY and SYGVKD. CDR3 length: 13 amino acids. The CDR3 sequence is CAISRGDYNEQFF. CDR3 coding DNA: TGTGCCATCAGCCGGGGGGACTACAATGAGCAGTTCTTC.

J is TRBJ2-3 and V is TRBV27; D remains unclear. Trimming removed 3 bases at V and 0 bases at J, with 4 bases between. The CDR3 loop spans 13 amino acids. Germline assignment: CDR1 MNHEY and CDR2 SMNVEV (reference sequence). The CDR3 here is CASSFASTDTQYF. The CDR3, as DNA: TGTGCCAGCAGTTTTGCCAGCACAGATACGCAGTATTTT.